A single sample is the source of the 9 T cell receptor beta chains below, sequenced in a study of post-analysis software for immune sequencing data. Findings and caveats of the study: Five or six TRBV segments, TRBV5-6, TRBV5-1 and TRBV20-1 among them, were found more frequent in patients than controls.

Antigens of these TCRs are unknown. The library was made from cDNA and included unique molecular identifiers. One entry per CDR3 protein results from TCRdb running MiXCR on the PCR reads. The sample contains around 440,000 distinct CDR3 sequences, under 55% of which appear only once. Material for sequencing was blood. These receptors originate from a girl under 18 with multiple sclerosis.

This clonotype was detected once. This chain links TRBV7-2 with TRBJ2-1, with 14 nucleotides matching TRBD2. Germline CDR1 and CDR2: SGHTA and FQGNSA. The junction had 3 bases not matched to a gene; V was cut back by 4 bases and J by 7 bases. This CDR3 is built from 15 residues. DNA for the CDR3: TGTACCAGCAGCTCGGGACTAGCGGGAGTTAATGAGCAGTTCTTC. Translation gives CTSSSGLAGVNEQFF.

The V gene is TRBV4-2, the J gene TRBJ2-1; 8 bases match TRBD2. Germline V gene lookup returns CDR1 LGHNA and CDR2 YNFKEQ. CDR3 length equals 17 residues. Trimming at V came to 0 bases and at J to 0 bases, leaving 4 bases not matched to a gene. The CDR3 reads CASSQETGGSSYNEQFF. Written as DNA, the CDR3 is TGTGCCAGCAGCCAAGAGACGGGGGGGAGCTCCTACAATGAGCAGTTCTTC.

The chain joins TRBV28 to TRBJ2-4, with TRBD1 identical over 10 bases. The better agreement between TRBJ2-5 and the DNA end casts doubt on the J call. CDR1 and CDR2 from the germline V gene are MDHEN and SYDVKM. The CDR3 sequence is 16 residues long. CDR3 DNA: TGTGCCAGCAGTTTATTCACCGGGACAGGGGACGAGACCCAGTACTTC. Protein sequence: CASSLFTGTGDETQYF.

This clonotype showed up just a few times. The chain links TRBV7-9 to TRBJ2-7; 9 bases agree with TRBD1. Germline V lookup: CDR1 SEHNR, CDR2 FQNEAQ (reference sequence). The CDR3 contains 16 residues. V lost 3 bases to trimming and J lost 2 bases; unmatched junction nucleotides: 8. CDR3 sequence: CASSFDRDRVTYEQYF. In nucleotides, the CDR3 is TGTGCCAGCAGCTTCGACCGGGACAGGGTAACCTACGAGCAGTACTTC. Full variable domain (outside the CDR3, taken from reference TRBV7-9 and TRBJ2-7): DTGVSQNPRHKITKRGQNVTFRCDPISEHNRLYWYRQTLGQGPEFLTYFQNEAQLEKSRLLSDRFSAERPKGSFSTLEIQRTEQGDSAMYLCASSFDRDRVTYEQYFGPGTRLTVT.

This clonotype was detected only a few times. The rearrangement uses TRBV4-2 and TRBJ1-5; D is unclear. The CDR3 has 13 amino acids. The germline CDR1 and CDR2 sequences are LGHNA and YNFKEQ. The V gene lost 0 bases and the J gene lost 5 bases, with 5 bases spanning the gap. The CDR3 coding sequence is TGTGCCAGCAGCCAAGAAGATCATCAGCCCCAGCATTTT. Encoded protein: CASSQEDHQPQHF.

The DNA for the CDR3 is TGTGCCAGCCGGTGGTCGGGGACTGAGCAGTTCTTC. Its protein is CASRWSGTEQFF. The rearrangement links TRBV6-1 to TRBJ2-1; TRBD1 or TRBD2 may be the D gene (5 bases each). Germline CDR1 MNHNS, CDR2 SASEGT. Trimming stripped 8 bases from V and 9 bases from J, with 14 bases between. This CDR3 has 12 residues.

This clonotype was seen only a few times. This chain joins TRBV28 and TRBJ2-7, with D maybe TRBD1 (6 bases). Trimming left V 3 bases short and J 2 bases short, with 14 bases between. Germline V CDR1 and CDR2: MDHEN, SYDVKM. The CDR3 covers 15 residues. CDR3: CASSLGAGTPYEQYF. CDR3 bases: TGTGCCAGCAGTTTGGGAGCAGGGACACCCTACGAGCAGTACTTC.

This clonotype has a handful of counts. The genes are TRBV12-3 or TRBV12-4 and TRBJ1-2; possibly TRBD1 for D (6 bases). The CDR3 has 14 amino acids. Trimming removed 3 bases at V and 4 bases at J, with 12 bases between. CDR3 sequence (DNA): TGTGCCAGCAGTTTCGCAGGGACAAGCTATGGCTACACCTTC. Translation gives CASSFAGTSYGYTF.

This clonotype has just a few counts. V is TRBV15 and J is TRBJ2-7; TRBD2 aligns across 11 bases. The CDR3 extends over 15 amino acids. V lost 5 bases, J lost 7 bases, and 10 bases stayed unmatched. CDR1 and CDR2 from the germline V gene are LNHNV and YYDKDF (reference sequence). CDR3 amino acids: CATSFTSGSAGEQYF. DNA of the CDR3: TGTGCCACCAGCTTTACTAGCGGGAGCGCTGGAGAGCAGTACTTC. The whole variable domain, remainder taken from reference TRBV15 and TRBJ2-7, is DAMVIQNPRYQVTQFGKPVTLSCSQTLNHNVMYWYQQKSSQAPKLLFHYYDKDFNNEADTPDNFQSRRPNTSFCFLDIRSPGLGDTAMYLCATSFTSGSAGEQYFGPGTRLTVT.